What follows describes a single T cell receptor beta chain. J gave up 8 bases and V 4 bases, and 7 bases lay outside the gene matches. This CDR3 contains 14 residues. CDR1 LGHNA and CDR2 YNFKEQ come from the germline V gene. These data are taken from a study of blood T cell repertoires in COVID-19. Study-level information: Samples of COVID-19 (acute and convalescent) were obtained from the United States, Italy and Spain. T cells, B-cell-depleted T cells, or PBMCs provided the cDNA or gDNA that served as material.

Using immunoSEQ multiplex PCR, the repertoire was profiled, and TCRdb retains in-frame clones only, with some absent. This sample has 100,000 to 150,000 clones, with more than 80% found just once. This TCR was recovered from a woman older than 75 with COVID-19, enrolled during active disease. Material for sequencing was peripheral blood. The gene calls are TRBV4-2 and TRBJ2-1; TRBD1 agrees at 8 bases. The CDR3 nucleotides are TGTGCCAGCAGCCCCGGGACAGGAGGGGATGAGCAGTTCTTC. Amino acids: CASSPGTGGDEQFF.